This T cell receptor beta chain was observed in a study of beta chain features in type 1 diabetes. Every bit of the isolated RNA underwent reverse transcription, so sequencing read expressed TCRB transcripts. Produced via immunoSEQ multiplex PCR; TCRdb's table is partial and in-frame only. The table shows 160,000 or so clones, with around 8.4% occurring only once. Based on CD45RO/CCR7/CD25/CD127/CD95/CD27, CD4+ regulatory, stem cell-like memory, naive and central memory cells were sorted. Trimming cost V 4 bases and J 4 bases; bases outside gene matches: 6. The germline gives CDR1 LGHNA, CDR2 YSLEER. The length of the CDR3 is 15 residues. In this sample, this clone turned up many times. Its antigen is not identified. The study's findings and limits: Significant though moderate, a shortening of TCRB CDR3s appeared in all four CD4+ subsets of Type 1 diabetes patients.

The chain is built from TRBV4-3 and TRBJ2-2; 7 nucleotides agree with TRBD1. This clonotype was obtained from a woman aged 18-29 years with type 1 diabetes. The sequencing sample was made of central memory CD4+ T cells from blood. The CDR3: CASSPDRVVTGELFF. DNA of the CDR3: TGCGCCAGCAGCCCCGACAGGGTCGTCACCGGGGAGCTGTTTTTT.